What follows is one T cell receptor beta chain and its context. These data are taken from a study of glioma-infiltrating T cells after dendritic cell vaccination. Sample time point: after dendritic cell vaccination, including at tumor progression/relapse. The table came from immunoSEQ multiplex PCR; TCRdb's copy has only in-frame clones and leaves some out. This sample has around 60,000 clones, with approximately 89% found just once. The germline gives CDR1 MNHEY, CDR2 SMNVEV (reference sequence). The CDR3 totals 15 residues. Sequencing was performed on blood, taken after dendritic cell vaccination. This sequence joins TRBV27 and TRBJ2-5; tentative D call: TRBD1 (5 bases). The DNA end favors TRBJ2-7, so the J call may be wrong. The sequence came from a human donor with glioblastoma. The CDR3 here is CASSLVQGISYEQYF. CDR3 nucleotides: TGTGCCAGCAGTTTAGTCCAGGGAATCTCCTACGAGCAGTACTTC.